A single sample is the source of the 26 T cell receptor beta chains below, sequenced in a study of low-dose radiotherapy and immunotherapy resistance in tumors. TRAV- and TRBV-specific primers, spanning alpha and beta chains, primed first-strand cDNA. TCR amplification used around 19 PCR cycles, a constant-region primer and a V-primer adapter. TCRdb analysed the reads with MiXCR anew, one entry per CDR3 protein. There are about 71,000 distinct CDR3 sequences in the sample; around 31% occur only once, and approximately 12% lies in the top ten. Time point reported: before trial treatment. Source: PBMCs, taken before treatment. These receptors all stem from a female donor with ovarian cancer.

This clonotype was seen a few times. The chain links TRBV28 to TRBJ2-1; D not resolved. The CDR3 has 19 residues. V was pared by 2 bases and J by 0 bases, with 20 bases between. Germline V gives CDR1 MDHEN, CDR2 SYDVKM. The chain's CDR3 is CASSLPRIWGYRSYNEQFF. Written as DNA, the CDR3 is TGTGCCAGCAGTTTACCTAGAATTTGGGGTTACCGCTCCTACAATGAGCAGTTCTTC.

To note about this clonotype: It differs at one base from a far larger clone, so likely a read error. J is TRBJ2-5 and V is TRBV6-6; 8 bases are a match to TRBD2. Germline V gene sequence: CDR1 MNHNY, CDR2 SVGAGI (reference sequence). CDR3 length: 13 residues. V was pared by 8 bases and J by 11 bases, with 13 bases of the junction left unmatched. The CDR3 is CASWSGSSNEQYF. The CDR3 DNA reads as TGTGCCAGCTGGAGCGGGAGTAGCAATGAGCAGTACTTC.

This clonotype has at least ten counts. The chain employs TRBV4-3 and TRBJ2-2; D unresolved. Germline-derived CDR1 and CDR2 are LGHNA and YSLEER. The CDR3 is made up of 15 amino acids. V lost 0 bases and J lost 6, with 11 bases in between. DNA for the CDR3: TGCGCCAGCAGCCAAGATTCCTCAGGAGCCGGGGAGCTGTTTTTT. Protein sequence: CASSQDSSGAGELFF.

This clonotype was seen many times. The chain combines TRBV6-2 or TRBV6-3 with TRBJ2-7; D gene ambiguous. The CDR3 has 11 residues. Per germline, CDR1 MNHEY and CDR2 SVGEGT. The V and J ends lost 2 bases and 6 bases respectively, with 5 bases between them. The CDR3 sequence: CASSYMGEQYF. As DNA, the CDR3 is TGTGCCAGCAGTTACATGGGCGAGCAGTACTTC.

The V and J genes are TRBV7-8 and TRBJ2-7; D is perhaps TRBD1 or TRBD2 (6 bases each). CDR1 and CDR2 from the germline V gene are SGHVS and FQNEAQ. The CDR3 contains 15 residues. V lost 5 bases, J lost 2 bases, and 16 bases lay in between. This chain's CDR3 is CASSVGGYGTYEQYF. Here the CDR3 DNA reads TGTGCCAGCAGCGTCGGGGGCTACGGTACCTACGAGCAGTACTTC.

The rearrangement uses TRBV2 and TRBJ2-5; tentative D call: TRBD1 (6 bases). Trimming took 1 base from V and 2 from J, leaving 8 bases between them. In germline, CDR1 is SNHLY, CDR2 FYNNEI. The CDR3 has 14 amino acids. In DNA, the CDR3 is TGTGCCAGCAGTGAAGTCAGGGGTCAAGAGACCCAGTACTTC. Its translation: CASSEVRGQETQYF.

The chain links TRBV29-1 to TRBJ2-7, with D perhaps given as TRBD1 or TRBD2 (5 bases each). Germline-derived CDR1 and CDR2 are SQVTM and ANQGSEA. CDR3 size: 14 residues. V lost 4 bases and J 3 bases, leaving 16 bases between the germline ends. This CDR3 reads CSVAKPGPHYEQYF. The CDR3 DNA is TGCAGCGTTGCAAAGCCGGGACCCCACTACGAGCAGTACTTC.

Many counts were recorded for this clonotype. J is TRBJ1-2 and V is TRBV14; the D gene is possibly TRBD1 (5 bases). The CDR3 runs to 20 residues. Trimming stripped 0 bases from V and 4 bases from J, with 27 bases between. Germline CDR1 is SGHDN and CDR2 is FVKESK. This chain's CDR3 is CASSQEGGESAVAPLYGYTF. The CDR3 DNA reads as TGTGCCAGCAGCCAAGAAGGAGGGGAGTCGGCGGTCGCCCCCCTCTATGGCTACACCTTC.

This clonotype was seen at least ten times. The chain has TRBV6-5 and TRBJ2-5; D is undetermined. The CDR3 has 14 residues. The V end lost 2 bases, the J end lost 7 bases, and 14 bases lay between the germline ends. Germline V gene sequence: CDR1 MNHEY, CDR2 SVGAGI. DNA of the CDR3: TGTGCCAGCAGTTACAATGGGGTGGTGTCGACCCAGTACTTC. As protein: CASSYNGVVSTQYF.

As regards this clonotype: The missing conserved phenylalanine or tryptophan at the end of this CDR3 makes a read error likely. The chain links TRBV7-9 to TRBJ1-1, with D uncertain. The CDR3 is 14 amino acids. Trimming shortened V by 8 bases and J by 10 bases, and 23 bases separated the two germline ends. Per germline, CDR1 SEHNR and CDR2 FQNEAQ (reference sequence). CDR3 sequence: CASGPPGYTLGAFS. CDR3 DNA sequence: TGTGCCAGCGGCCCCCCTGGGTATACCTTAGGAGCTTTCTCT.

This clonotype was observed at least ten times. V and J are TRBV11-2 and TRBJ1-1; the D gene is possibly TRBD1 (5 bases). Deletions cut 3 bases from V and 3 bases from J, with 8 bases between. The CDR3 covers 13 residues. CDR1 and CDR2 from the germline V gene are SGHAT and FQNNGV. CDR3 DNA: TGTGCCAGCAGCTTGTCCAGGGACACTGAAGCTTTCTTT. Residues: CASSLSRDTEAFF.

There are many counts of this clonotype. The CDR3 DNA is TGTGCCAGCAGTTCCTCGACAGGGGGCAAGAGGGAGACCCAGTACTTC. Protein sequence: CASSSSTGGKRETQYF. The chain links TRBV28 to TRBJ2-5; 10 bases match TRBD1. CDR1 is MDHEN and CDR2 is SYDVKM in the germline V gene. Unmatched junction bases numbered 10, after V lost 4 bases and J lost 5 bases. This CDR3 contains 16 residues.

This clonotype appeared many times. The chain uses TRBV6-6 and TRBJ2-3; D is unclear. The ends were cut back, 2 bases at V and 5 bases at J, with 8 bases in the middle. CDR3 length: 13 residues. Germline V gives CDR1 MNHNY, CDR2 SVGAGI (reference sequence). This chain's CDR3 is CASSYLGEDTQYF. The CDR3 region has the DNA TGTGCCAGCAGTTACCTAGGTGAAGATACGCAGTATTTT.

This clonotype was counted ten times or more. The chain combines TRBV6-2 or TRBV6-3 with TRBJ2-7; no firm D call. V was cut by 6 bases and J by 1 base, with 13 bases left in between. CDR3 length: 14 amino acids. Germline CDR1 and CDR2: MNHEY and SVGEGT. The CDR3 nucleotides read TGTGCCAGCAGGATAAGCTATGGGTCCTACGAGCAGTACTTC. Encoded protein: CASRISYGSYEQYF.

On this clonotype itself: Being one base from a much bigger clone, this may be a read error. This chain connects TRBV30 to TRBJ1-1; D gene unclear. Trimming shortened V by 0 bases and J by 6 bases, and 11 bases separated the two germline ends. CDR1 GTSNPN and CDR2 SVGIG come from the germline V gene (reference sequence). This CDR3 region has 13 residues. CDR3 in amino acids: CAWSVGDNSEAFF. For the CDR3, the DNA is TGTGCCTGGAGTGTAGGAGACAACTCTGAAGCTTTCTTT.

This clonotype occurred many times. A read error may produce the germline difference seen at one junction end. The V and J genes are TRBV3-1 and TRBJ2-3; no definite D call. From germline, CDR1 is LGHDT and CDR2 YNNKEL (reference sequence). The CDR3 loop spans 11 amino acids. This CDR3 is CASSQLDSVDF. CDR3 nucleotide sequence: TGTGCCAGCAGCCAACTGGATTCCGTAGATTTT.

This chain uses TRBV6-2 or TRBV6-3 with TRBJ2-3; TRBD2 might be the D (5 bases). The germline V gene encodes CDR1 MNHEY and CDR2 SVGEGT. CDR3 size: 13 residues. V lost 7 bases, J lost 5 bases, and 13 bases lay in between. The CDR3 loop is CASTLEALDTQYF. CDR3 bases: TGTGCCAGCACCCTGGAGGCGTTAGATACGCAGTATTTT.

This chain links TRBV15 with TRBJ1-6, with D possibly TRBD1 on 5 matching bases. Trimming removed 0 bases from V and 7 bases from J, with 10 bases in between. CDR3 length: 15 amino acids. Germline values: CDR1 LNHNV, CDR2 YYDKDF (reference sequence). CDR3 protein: CATSREGRENSPLHF. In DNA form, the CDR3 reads TGTGCCACCAGCAGAGAGGGACGGGAAAATTCACCCCTCCACTTT.

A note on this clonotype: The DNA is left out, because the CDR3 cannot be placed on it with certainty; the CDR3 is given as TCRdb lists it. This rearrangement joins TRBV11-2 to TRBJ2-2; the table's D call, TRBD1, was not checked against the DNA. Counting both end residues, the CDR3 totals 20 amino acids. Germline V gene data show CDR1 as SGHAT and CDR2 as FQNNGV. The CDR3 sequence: CASSPIPGAGATNTGELFFF.

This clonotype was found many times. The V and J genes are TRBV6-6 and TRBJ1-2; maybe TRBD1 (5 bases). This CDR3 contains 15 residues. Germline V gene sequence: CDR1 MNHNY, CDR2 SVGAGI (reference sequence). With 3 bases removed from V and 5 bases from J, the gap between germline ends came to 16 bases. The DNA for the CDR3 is TGTGCCAGCAGTTATTCCGTCGGGGCAGGTTATGGCTACACCTTC. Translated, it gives CASSYSVGAGYGYTF.

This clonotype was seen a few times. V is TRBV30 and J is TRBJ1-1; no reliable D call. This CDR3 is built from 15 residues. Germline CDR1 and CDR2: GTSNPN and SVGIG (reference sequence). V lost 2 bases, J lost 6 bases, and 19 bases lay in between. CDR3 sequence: CAWSRGDIQGPEAFF. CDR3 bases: TGTGCCTGGAGTCGAGGAGACATCCAAGGGCCTGAAGCTTTCTTT.

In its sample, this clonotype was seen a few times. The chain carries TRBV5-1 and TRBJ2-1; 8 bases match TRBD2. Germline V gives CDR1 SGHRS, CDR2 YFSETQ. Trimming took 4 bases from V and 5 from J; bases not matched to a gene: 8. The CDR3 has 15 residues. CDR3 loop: CASSLREGGDNEQFF. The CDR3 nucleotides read TGCGCCAGCAGCCTCCGGGAGGGCGGGGACAATGAGCAGTTCTTC. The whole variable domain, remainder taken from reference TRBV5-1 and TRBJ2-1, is KAGVTQTPRYLIKTRGQQVTLSCSPISGHRSVSWYQQTPGQGLQFLFEYFSETQRNKGNFPGRFSGRQFSNSRSEMNVSTLELGDSALYLCASSLREGGDNEQFFGPGTRLTVL.

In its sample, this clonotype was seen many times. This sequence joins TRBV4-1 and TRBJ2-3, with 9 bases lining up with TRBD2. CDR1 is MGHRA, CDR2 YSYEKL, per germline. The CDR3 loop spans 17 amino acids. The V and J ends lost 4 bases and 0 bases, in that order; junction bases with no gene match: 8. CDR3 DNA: TGCGCCAGCAGCCTTGGACTAGCGTTAGCTAGCACAGATACGCAGTATTTT. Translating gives CASSLGLALASTDTQYF.

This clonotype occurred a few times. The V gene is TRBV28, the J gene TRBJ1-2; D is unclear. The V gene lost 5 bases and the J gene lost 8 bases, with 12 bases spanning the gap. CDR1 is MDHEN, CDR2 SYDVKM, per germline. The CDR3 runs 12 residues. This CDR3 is CASSTPTGGYTF. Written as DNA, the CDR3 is TGTGCCAGCAGTACACCCACCGGCGGCTACACCTTC.

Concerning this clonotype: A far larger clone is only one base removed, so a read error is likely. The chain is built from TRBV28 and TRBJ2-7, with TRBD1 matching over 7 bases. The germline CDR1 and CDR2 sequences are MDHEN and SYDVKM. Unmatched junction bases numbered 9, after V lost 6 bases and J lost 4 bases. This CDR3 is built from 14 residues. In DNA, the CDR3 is TGTGCCAGCAGCTTGAGAGGGGGCGGGTACGAGCAGTACTTC. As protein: CASSLRGGGYEQYF. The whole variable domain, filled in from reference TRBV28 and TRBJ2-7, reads DVKVTQSSRYLVKRTGEKVFLECVQDMDHENMFWYRQDPGLGLRLIYFSYDVKMKEKGDIPEGYSVSREKKERFSLILESASTNQTSMYLCASSLRGGGYEQYFGPGTRLTVT.

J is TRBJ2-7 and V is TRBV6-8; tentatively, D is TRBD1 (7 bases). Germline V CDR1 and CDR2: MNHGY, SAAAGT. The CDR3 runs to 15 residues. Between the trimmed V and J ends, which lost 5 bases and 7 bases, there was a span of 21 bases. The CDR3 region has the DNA TGTGCCAGCAGTCCTCCAGGGGGGAAGGAGAGGGAGCAGTACTTC. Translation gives CASSPPGGKEREQYF.